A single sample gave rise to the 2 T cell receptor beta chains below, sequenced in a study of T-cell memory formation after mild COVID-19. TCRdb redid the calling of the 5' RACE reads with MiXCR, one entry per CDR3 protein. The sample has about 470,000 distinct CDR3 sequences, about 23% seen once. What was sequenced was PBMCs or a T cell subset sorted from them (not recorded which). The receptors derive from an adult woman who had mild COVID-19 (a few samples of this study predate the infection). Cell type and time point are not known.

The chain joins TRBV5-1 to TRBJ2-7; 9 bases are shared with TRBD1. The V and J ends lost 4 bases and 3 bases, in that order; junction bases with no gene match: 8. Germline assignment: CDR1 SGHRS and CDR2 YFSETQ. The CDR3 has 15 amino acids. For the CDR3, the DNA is TGCGCCAGCAGCCTAGAGGGACAGGGTTTCTACGAGCAGTACTTC. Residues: CASSLEGQGFYEQYF.

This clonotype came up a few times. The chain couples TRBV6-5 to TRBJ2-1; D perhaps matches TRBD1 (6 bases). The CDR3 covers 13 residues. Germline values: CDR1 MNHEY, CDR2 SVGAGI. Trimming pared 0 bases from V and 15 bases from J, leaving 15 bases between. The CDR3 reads CASSYSNSGDLFF. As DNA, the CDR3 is TGTGCCAGCAGTTACTCGAATTCAGGGGATCTGTTCTTC.